This T cell receptor (beta chain) was observed in a study of radiation and T cells in renal cell carcinoma (dated by TCRdb to 2020 to 2021). Concerning the study at large: In total, around 53 samples, comprising around 25 tumors and 27 peripheral blood samples, were subjected to TCR beta sequencing. Across all 53 samples, 4 million or so unique CDR3 nucleotide sequences encoding 2,658,974 unique CDR3 amino acid sequences were identified.

The CDR3 starts with the cysteine, ends with the phenylalanine, and has 13 residues. Just CDR3 DNA is preserved here, 39 bases in frame from base 1. The CDR1 and CDR2 encoded by the germline V gene are SNHLY and FYNNEI. The germline V end is reduced by 6 bases and the J end by 12 bases; junction bases left unmatched: 13. General study outcomes and caveats: Compared with controls, irradiated tumors had higher TCR clonality, as the top 100 clonotypes made up an average of approximately 50% of the repertoire, versus roughly 43% in nephrectomy-only tumors. Effects of radiation dose or scheduling on the TCR repertoire could not be addressed with the single-armed trial design. Only small tumor regions of roughly 1 g were available, so intratumoral heterogeneity was not captured. A greater number of dominant CDR3 motifs was detected in irradiated tumors than in control tumors, and a larger share of the repertoire was occupied by these motifs in irradiated tumors than in control tumors.

This clone is characterized as medium-sized (0.01 to 0.1%). Its antigen is currently not known. The input lacks base qualities; no much larger clone sits a single base away. The time point label, read with the paper, signifies: tumor resected at nephrectomy. Taken with the paper, the label for treatment or condition translates to: treatment-naive control, cytoreductive nephrectomy. Control tumors came from treatment-naive renal cell carcinoma patients who underwent cytoreductive nephrectomy without prior radiation. Every patient had renal cell carcinoma of clear cell pathology. The control tumors used for TCR sequencing were from several females and some 12 males, were resected between about 2010 and 2014, and had a median patient age of approximately 56 years (range about 35 to 82). Tumors were dissociated mechanically, digested with collagenase/hyaluronidase at 37 degrees C, processed in gentleMACS C tubes, and stored in liquid nitrogen. The QIAamp DNA Blood Mini Kit (Qiagen) was used to prepare genomic DNA for TCR sequencing. The analyses included only samples that passed all quality control checks.

Following the manufacturer's recommendations, the immunoSEQ kit was used to generate TCR beta libraries from genomic DNA. For library preparation, a first multiplex PCR was performed with proprietary primers, followed by a second PCR in which unique barcodes were added, and bead cleanups were performed after each round. A positive control reaction and a negative control reaction, both provided in the kit, were run with every batch of samples. The final libraries underwent checking on an Agilent 4200 TapeStation D1000 ScreenTape, volumetric pooling, and quantification by qPCR. Sequencing ran on an Illumina NextSeq500 with a MidOutput 150-cycle cartridge, using 156 Read1 and 15 Index1 cycles with kit custom primers. The pooled library was loaded at around 1 pM, and around 22% PhiX control was spiked in. Regarding the original processing steps: Vendor-processed data were analyzed in R, and a clonotype was defined as all T cells sharing the same CDR3 nucleotide sequence. In the clone abundance analyses, frequencies were normalized to the 10,000 most abundant clones in each sample. Before analysis, public T cell clones were removed, and these numbered fewer than six per sample on average. Dominant motif analysis used ImmunoMap with the PAM10 matrix, gap penalty 30 and homology threshold 0.3; motifs with cumulative frequency at least 0.01 counted as dominant. TCRdb took this table from immuneACCESS and kept in-frame rearrangements with V and J called. Such tables lack part of the clones; where checked against another copy, unresolved V genes explain under half of the gap, and the rest is unexplained. V and J calls plus clone size are reproduced from that table; the DNA served to infer D and trimming. Within this sample are about 23,000 clones, with 45% to 70% of them counted one time only. Clones ranked in the top ten supply less than 25% of the sample.

Sequencing used tumor tissue, obtained from a patient whose treatment was nephrectomy without radiotherapy. The V and J genes are TRBV2 and TRBJ1-2; 7 bases in the junction line up with TRBD1. The TCR sequence derives from a human donor with renal cell carcinoma. The DNA sequence is TGTGCCAGCAGCAATAATCGACAGGGAGCCCACACCTTC. Translated, it gives CASSNNRQGAHTF.